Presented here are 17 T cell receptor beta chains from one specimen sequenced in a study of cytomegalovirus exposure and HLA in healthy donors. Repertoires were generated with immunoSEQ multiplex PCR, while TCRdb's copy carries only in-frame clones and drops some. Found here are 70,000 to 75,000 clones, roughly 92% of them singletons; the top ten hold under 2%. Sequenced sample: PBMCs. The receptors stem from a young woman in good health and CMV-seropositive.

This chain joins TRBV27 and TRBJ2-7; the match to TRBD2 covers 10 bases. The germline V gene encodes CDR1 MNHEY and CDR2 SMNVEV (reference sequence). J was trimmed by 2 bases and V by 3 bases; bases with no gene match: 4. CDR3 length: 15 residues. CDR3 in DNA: TGTGCCAGCAGTTTTAGCGGGAGGTTTCCCTACGAGCAGTACTTC. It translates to CASSFSGRFPYEQYF.

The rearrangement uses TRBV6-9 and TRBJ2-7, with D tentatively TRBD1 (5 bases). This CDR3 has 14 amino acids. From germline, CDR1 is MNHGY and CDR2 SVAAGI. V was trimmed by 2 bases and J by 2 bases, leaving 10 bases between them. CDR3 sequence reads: CASSYRAGPYEQYF. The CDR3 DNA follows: TGTGCCAGCAGTTATAGGGCAGGGCCCTACGAGCAGTACTTC.

The CDR3 DNA follows: TGCGCCAGCAGCCAAGGAGAGGGCAACACTGAAGCTTTCTTT. Translated, it gives CASSQGEGNTEAFF. This chain joins TRBV4-1 and TRBJ1-1; unclear D gene. V lost 1 base, J lost 2 bases, and 8 bases lay in between. Germline assignment: CDR1 MGHRA and CDR2 YSYEKL. This CDR3 contains 14 residues.

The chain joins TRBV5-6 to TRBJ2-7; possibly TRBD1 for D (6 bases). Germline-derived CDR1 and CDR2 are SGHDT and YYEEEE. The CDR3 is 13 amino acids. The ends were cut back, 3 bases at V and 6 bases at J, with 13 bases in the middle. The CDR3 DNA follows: TGTGCCAGCAGCTGGGACCAGGGGCGCGAGCAGTACTTC. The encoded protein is CASSWDQGREQYF.

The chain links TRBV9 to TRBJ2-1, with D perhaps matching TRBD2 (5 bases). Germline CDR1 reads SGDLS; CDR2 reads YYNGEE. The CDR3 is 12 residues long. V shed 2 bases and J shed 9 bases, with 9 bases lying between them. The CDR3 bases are TGTGCCAGCAGCGTCCCACGGGGTGAGCAGTTCTTC. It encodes CASSVPRGEQFF.

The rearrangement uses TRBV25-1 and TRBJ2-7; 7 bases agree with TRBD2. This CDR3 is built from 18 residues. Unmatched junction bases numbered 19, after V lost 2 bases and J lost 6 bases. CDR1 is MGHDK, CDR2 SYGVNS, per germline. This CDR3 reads CASSETGVGGGREREQYF. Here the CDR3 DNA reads TGTGCCAGCAGTGAAACGGGGGTGGGAGGCGGGAGAGAGCGCGAGCAGTACTTC.

This chain's CDR3 is CASSPGTNSNQPQHF. The CDR3 nucleotides read TGTGCCAGCAGTCCCGGGACAAATAGCAATCAGCCCCAGCATTTT. This chain uses TRBV27 with TRBJ1-5; weak D call: TRBD1 (6 bases). CDR3 length equals 15 residues. Trimming pared 5 bases from V and 0 bases from J, leaving 11 bases between. Germline V lookup: CDR1 MNHEY, CDR2 SMNVEV (reference sequence).

CDR3 sequence (DNA): TGCGCCAGCAGCCTATCGAGAGTAACTAGCGGTGAGCAGTTCTTC. It codes for CASSLSRVTSGEQFF. The chain links TRBV4-1 to TRBJ2-1; TRBD2 matches at 8 bases. CDR3 size: 15 residues. Trimming took 4 bases from V and 9 from J; bases not matched to a gene: 11. The germline V gene has CDR1 MGHRA and CDR2 YSYEKL.

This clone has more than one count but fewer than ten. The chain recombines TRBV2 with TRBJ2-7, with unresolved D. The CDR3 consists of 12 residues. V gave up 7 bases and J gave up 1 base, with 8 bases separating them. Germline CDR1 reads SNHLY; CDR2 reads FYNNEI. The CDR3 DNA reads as TGTGCCAGCATAGCCATGTCCTACGAGCAGTACTTC. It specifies CASIAMSYEQYF. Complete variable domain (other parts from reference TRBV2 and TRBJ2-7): EPEVTQTPSHQVTQMGQEVILRCVPISNHLYFYWYRQILGQKVEFLVSFYNNEISEKSEIFDDQFSVERPDGSNFTLKIRSTKLEDSAMYFCASIAMSYEQYFGPGTRLTVT.

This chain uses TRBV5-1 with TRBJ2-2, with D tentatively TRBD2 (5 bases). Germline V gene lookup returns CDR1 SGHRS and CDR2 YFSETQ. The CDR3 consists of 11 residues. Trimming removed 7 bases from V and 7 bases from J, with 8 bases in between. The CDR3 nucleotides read TGCGCCAGCGACGGAGGCGGGGAGCTGTTTTTT. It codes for CASDGGGELFF.

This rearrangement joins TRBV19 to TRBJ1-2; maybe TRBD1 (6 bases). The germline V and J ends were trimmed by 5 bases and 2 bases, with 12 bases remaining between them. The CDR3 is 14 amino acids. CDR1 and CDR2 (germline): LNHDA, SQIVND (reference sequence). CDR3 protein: CASSPDRDNYGYTF. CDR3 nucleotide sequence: TGTGCCAGTAGTCCGGACAGAGACAACTATGGCTACACCTTC.

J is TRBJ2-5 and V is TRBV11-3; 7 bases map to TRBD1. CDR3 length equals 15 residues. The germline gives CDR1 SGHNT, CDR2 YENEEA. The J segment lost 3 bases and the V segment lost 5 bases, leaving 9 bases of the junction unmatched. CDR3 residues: CASSPRTGSKETQYF. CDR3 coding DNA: TGTGCCAGCAGCCCAAGGACAGGAAGCAAAGAGACCCAGTACTTC.

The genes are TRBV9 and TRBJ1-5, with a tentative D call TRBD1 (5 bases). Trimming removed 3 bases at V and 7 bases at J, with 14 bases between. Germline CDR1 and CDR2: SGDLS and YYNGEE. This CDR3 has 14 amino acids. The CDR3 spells CASSGGWGYQPQHF. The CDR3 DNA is TGTGCCAGCAGCGGGGGATGGGGCTACCAGCCCCAGCATTTT.

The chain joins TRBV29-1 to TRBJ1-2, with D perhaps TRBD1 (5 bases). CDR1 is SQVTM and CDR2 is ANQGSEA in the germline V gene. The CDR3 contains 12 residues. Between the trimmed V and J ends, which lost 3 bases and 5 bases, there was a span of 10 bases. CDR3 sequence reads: CSVEGEVYGYTF. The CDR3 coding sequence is TGCAGCGTTGAGGGGGAGGTGTATGGCTACACCTTC.

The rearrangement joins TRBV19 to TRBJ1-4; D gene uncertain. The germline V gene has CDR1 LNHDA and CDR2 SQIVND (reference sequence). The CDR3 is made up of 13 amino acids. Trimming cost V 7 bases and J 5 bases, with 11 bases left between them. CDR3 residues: CASNSARNEKLFF. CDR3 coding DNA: TGTGCCAGTAACTCGGCGAGGAATGAAAAACTGTTTTTT.

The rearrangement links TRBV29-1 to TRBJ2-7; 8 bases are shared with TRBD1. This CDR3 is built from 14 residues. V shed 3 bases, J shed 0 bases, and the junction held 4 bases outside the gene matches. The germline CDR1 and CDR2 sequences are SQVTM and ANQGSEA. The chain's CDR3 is CSVEDREDSYEQYF. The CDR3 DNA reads TGCAGCGTTGAGGACAGGGAAGACTCCTACGAGCAGTACTTC.

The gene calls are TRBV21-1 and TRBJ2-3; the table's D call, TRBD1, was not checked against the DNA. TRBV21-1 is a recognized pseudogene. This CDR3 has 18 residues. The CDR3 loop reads CASSIPSQDSWNTDTQYF. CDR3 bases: TGTGCCAGCAGCATTCCCAGTCAGGACAGTTGGAACACAGATACGCAGTATTTT.